The 22 T cell receptor beta chains below were found in one sample sequenced in a study of cytomegalovirus exposure and HLA in healthy donors. PCR was performed using 60 Vbeta and 13 Jbeta primers. Clones were read by immunoSEQ multiplex PCR, and TCRdb kept only the in-frame ones, dropping some. The profile shows 180,000 or so clones, 82% of them singletons. Sequenced sample: PBMCs. Source of these receptors: a man between 35 and 55 years old in good health and CMV-seronegative.

J is TRBJ2-2 and V is TRBV6-5, with 7 bases matching TRBD1. The CDR3 has 15 residues. Germline assignment: CDR1 MNHEY and CDR2 SVGAGI. Germline trimming cut 6 bases from V and 0 bases from J; bases unmatched to any gene: 4. The CDR3 DNA follows: TGTGCCAGCAGCCTGGGGACAGCGAACACCGGGGAGCTGTTTTTT. Translation: CASSLGTANTGELFF.

This chain connects TRBV2 to TRBJ2-7, with 7 bases matching TRBD1. Germline assignment: CDR1 SNHLY and CDR2 FYNNEI. CDR3 size: 14 residues. The V gene end was trimmed by 7 bases and the J gene end by 3 bases; junction bases not matched to a gene: 9. CDR3 region: CASTPDRLHYEQYF. CDR3 DNA sequence: TGTGCCAGCACTCCGGACAGGCTCCACTACGAGCAGTACTTC.

V is TRBV11-3 and J is TRBJ1-5; tentatively, D is TRBD1 (5 bases). This CDR3 has 16 amino acids. The germline CDR1 and CDR2 sequences are SGHNT and YENEEA. V dropped 3 bases and J dropped 1 base, with 13 bases sitting between them. Here the CDR3 DNA reads TGTGCCAGCAGCTTGGGAAGGACATCGAGCAATCAGCCCCAGCATTTT. Its protein is CASSLGRTSSNQPQHF.

The V call is TRBV14, the J call TRBJ2-1, with 8 bases matching TRBD1. V was clipped by 2 bases and J by 7 bases; unmatched bases: 10. This CDR3 comprises 16 residues. Germline V gene lookup returns CDR1 SGHDN and CDR2 FVKESK. The CDR3 DNA reads as TGTGCCAGCAGCCAAACCCTGGGACAGGCGGCTAATGAGCAGTTCTTC. This gives the protein CASSQTLGQAANEQFF. Together with reference TRBV14 and TRBJ2-1, the CDR3 gives the full variable domain: EAGVTQFPSHSVIEKGQTVTLRCDPISGHDNLYWYRRVMGKEIKFLLHFVKESKQDESGMPNNRFLAERTGGTYSTLKVQPAELEDSGVYFCASSQTLGQAANEQFFGPGTRLTVL.

This sequence joins TRBV27 and TRBJ1-2, with 9 positions matching TRBD1. CDR1 is MNHEY and CDR2 is SMNVEV in the germline V gene (reference sequence). The ends lost 6 bases at V and 4 bases at J; junction bases unmatched: 6. The CDR3 spans 14 residues. The CDR3 nucleotides read TGTGCCAGCAGACACAGGGGGCTCGGCTATGGCTACACCTTC. Translating gives CASRHRGLGYGYTF.

The chain joins TRBV7-3 to TRBJ2-1; 13 bases agree with TRBD2. Germline CDR1 is SGHTA and CDR2 is FQGTGA. V shed 0 bases and J 2 bases; nucleotides not matched to a gene: 7. The CDR3 runs to 19 residues. The CDR3 region is CASSLTPATSGGAYNEQFF. The DNA of the CDR3 is TGTGCCAGCAGCTTAACCCCCGCCACTAGCGGGGGGGCCTACAATGAGCAGTTCTTC.

The CDR3 DNA follows: TGTGCCAGCAGCTCCACCCCAGGTGCTTTCGGCTACACCTTC. Translating it yields CASSSTPGAFGYTF. The V and J genes are TRBV28 and TRBJ1-2; D is uncertain. V shed 6 bases and J shed 8 bases, with 19 bases lying between them. There are 14 residues in the CDR3. Germline CDR1 and CDR2: MDHEN and SYDVKM.

This clone was detected once. This rearrangement joins TRBV6-5 to TRBJ2-5, with D unresolved. The germline V gene encodes CDR1 MNHEY and CDR2 SVGAGI. V gave up 2 bases and J gave up 1 base, with 8 bases separating them. The CDR3 loop spans 14 amino acids. CDR3 amino acids: CASSYRGGQETQYF. CDR3 DNA: TGTGCCAGCAGTTACCGTGGCGGCCAAGAGACCCAGTACTTC.

The chain joins TRBV4-1 to TRBJ2-1, with a possible D match to TRBD2 (5 bases). Germline CDR1 and CDR2: MGHRA and YSYEKL. Trimming cost V 1 base and J 5 bases, with 9 bases left between them. The CDR3 runs 14 residues. The CDR3 region is CASSQVDSNNEQFF. Written as DNA, the CDR3 is TGCGCCAGCAGCCAAGTGGACTCGAACAATGAGCAGTTCTTC.

The CDR3 nucleotides read TGTGCCAGCAGTTCGCGACAGGCGGCTTTCTTT. Protein sequence: CASSSRQAAFF. This chain links TRBV6-6 with TRBJ1-1, with D perhaps matching TRBD1 (6 bases). Germline CDR1 and CDR2: MNHNY and SVGAGI (reference sequence). This CDR3 region has 11 residues. The germline V and J ends were trimmed by 4 bases and 11 bases, with 11 bases remaining between them.

The CDR3 coding sequence is TGTGCCAGCGGACTTGTAAAATTTAACACTGAAGCTTTCTTT. It yields the protein CASGLVKFNTEAFF. The chain uses TRBV28 and TRBJ1-1; D is undetermined. From germline, CDR1 is MDHEN and CDR2 SYDVKM. V was cut by 8 bases and J by 2 bases, with 15 bases left in between. This CDR3 comprises 14 residues.

This clone showed up just once. Different DNA sequences within this sample yield the same CDR3. The rearrangement links TRBV7-2 to TRBJ1-4; TRBD1 matches at 9 bases. Germline trimming cut 5 bases from V and 0 bases from J; bases unmatched to any gene: 4. The CDR3 consists of 16 residues. The germline CDR1 and CDR2 sequences are SGHTA and FQGNSA. CDR3 amino acids: CASSRQGGATNEKLFF. The CDR3 DNA follows: TGTGCCAGCAGCCGACAGGGGGGCGCAACTAATGAAAAACTGTTTTTT.

The rearrangement links TRBV27 to TRBJ1-5; 7 nucleotides match TRBD1. V shed 3 bases and J 10 bases; nucleotides not matched to a gene: 12. The length of the CDR3 is 15 residues. Germline CDR1 reads MNHEY; CDR2 reads SMNVEV (reference sequence). Here the CDR3 reads CASSFSRQGLSPQHF. The CDR3 DNA sequence: TGTGCCAGCAGTTTTTCAAGACAGGGCCTTAGTCCCCAGCATTTT.

Regarding this clone: One junction end disagrees with the germline gene, perhaps due to a read error. V gene TRBV28 combines with J gene TRBJ2-7; D uncertain. The CDR3 length is 13 residues. Germline V gene data show CDR1 as MDHEN and CDR2 as SYDVKM. The CDR3 protein is CASSLSSSSEQYF. The CDR3 nucleotides are TGTGCCAGCAGCTTATCATCTAGTAGCGAGCAGTACTTC. Full variable domain (remainder filled in from reference TRBV28 and TRBJ2-7): DVKVTQSSRYLVKRTGEKVFLECVQDMDHENMFWYRQDPGLGLRLIYFSYDVKMKEKGDIPEGYSVSREKKERFSLILESASTNQTSMYLCASSLSSSSEQYFGPGTRLTVT.

This chain joins TRBV27 and TRBJ2-2; 8 bases fit TRBD1. The V gene's germline CDR1 is MNHEY and CDR2 SMNVEV (reference sequence). The V segment lost 8 bases and the J segment 3 bases; nucleotides outside the gene matches: 8. This CDR3 region has 15 residues. The CDR3 sequence: CASGIGQGDTGELFF. The CDR3, as DNA: TGTGCCAGCGGGATAGGACAGGGTGACACCGGGGAGCTGTTTTTT.

The J gene is TRBJ2-7, the V gene TRBV5-1; 9 bases fit TRBD2. V lost 0 bases, J lost 0 bases, and 7 bases stayed unmatched. This CDR3 is built from 17 residues. Germline CDR1 is SGHRS and CDR2 is YFSETQ. CDR3 residues: CASSLAGLAGISYEQYF. In nucleotides, the CDR3 is TGCGCCAGCAGCTTGGCCGGGCTAGCGGGGATCTCCTACGAGCAGTACTTC.

The chain joins TRBV28 to TRBJ2-7; possibly TRBD2 for D (7 bases). This CDR3 comprises 15 residues. Germline CDR1 is MDHEN and CDR2 is SYDVKM. V was pared by 8 bases and J by 2 bases, with 19 bases between. CDR3 bases: TGTGCCAGCCGGGTGGGGGGGGGCGGGACCTACGAGCAGTACTTC. Encoded protein: CASRVGGGGTYEQYF.

This chain connects TRBV7-9 to TRBJ2-1; perhaps TRBD2 as D (6 bases). CDR1 and CDR2 from the germline V gene are SEHNR and FQNEAQ (reference sequence). V was clipped by 4 bases and J by 5 bases, with 18 bases between them. This CDR3 comprises 16 residues. The CDR3 loop is CASSSPGRELNNEQFF. CDR3 DNA sequence: TGTGCCAGCAGCTCCCCAGGTCGGGAGCTCAACAATGAGCAGTTCTTC.

This chain connects TRBV9 to TRBJ2-2, with D possibly matching TRBD2 (5 bases). With 3 bases removed from V and 0 bases from J, the gap between germline ends came to 12 bases. CDR1 is SGDLS and CDR2 is YYNGEE in the germline V gene. This CDR3 has 16 residues. The CDR3 reads CASSAPSLTNTGELFF. The CDR3, as DNA: TGTGCCAGCAGCGCCCCTAGCCTAACGAACACCGGGGAGCTGTTTTTT.

The chain joins TRBV5-6 to TRBJ1-2; D not resolved. The germline V and J ends were trimmed by 4 bases and 8 bases, with 15 bases remaining between them. The CDR3 sequence is 13 residues long. Germline lookup yields CDR1 SGHDT and CDR2 YYEEEE. CDR3 in amino acids: CASSLGRLWGYTF. The CDR3 bases are TGTGCCAGCAGCCTTGGGAGGTTGTGGGGCTACACCTTC.

This clone occurred once. This chain connects TRBV7-9 to TRBJ1-2; D is uncertain. Deletions cut 3 bases from V and 7 bases from J, with 15 bases between. Germline lookup yields CDR1 SEHNR and CDR2 FQNEAQ (reference sequence). The CDR3 totals 14 residues. The CDR3, as DNA: TGTGCCAGCAGCTTGTTACGGTTTGGGAGTGGCTACACCTTC. Translating it yields CASSLLRFGSGYTF.

This clone was counted only a few times. The chain has TRBV6-6 and TRBJ1-1, with 8 bases fitting TRBD1. This CDR3 region has 13 residues. The ends lost 2 bases at V and 4 bases at J; junction bases unmatched: 0. Germline lookup yields CDR1 MNHNY and CDR2 SVGAGI (reference sequence). The CDR3 reads CASSYTGGTEAFF. The CDR3 DNA reads as TGTGCCAGCAGTTACACAGGGGGCACTGAAGCTTTCTTT.